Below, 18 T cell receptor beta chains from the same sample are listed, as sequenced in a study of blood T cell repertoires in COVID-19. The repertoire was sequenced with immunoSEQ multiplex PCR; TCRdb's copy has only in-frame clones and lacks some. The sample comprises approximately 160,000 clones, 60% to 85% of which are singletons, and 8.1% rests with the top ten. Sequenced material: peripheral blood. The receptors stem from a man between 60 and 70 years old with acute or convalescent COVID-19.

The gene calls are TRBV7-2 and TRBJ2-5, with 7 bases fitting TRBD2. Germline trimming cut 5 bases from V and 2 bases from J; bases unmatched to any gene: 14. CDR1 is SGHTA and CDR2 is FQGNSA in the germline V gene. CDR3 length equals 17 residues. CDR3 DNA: TGTGCCAGCAGCCCGAGTTCGGGCGCGGGGGATCAAGAGACCCAGTACTTC. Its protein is CASSPSSGAGDQETQYF. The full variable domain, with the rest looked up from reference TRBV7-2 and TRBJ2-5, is GAGVSQSPSNKVTEKGKDVELRCDPISGHTALYWYRQSLGQGLEFLIYFQGNSAPDKSGLPSDRFSAERTGGSVSTLTIQRTQQEDSAVYLCASSPSSGAGDQETQYFGPGTRLLVL.

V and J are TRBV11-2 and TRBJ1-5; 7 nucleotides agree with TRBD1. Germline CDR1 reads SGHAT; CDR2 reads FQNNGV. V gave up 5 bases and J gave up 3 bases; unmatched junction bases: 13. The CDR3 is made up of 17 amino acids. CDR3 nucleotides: TGTGCCAGCAGCAACAACAGGGGTCTAGTGGACAATCAGCCCCAGCATTTT. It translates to CASSNNRGLVDNQPQHF.

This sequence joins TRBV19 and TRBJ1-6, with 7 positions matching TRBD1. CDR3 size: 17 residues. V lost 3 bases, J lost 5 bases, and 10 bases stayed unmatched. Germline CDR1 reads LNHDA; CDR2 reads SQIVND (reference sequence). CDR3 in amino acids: CASSILLTGSNNSPLHF. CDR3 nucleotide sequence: TGTGCCAGTAGTATCCTCCTGACAGGGAGTAATAATTCACCCCTCCACTTT. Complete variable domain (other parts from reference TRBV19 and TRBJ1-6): DGGITQSPKYLFRKEGQNVTLSCEQNLNHDAMYWYRQDPGQGLRLIYYSQIVNDFQKGDIAEGYSVSREKKESFPLTVTSAQKNPTAFYLCASSILLTGSNNSPLHFGNGTRLTVT.

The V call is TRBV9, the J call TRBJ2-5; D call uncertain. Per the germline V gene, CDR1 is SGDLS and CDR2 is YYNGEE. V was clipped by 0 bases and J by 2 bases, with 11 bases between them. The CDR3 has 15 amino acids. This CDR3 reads CASSVDGSRQETQYF. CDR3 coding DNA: TGTGCCAGCAGCGTAGATGGTTCTAGGCAAGAGACCCAGTACTTC. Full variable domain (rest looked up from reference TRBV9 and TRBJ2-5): DSGVTQTPKHLITATGQRVTLRCSPRSGDLSVYWYQQSLDQGLQFLIQYYNGEERAKGNILERFSAQQFPDLHSELNLSSLELGDSALYFCASSVDGSRQETQYFGPGTRLLVL.

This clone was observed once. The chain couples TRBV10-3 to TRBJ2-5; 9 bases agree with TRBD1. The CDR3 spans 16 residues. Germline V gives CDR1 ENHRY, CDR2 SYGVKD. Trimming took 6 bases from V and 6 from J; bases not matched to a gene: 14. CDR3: CAISMIMGQGGKTQYF. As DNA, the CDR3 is TGTGCCATCAGCATGATTATGGGACAGGGAGGCAAGACCCAGTACTTC.

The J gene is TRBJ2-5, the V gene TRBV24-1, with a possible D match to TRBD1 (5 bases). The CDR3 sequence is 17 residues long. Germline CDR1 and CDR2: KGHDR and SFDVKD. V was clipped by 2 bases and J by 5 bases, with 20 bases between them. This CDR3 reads CATSDSRNSLPGETQYF. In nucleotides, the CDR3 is TGTGCCACCAGTGATTCCCGGAATAGCTTACCAGGGGAGACCCAGTACTTC.

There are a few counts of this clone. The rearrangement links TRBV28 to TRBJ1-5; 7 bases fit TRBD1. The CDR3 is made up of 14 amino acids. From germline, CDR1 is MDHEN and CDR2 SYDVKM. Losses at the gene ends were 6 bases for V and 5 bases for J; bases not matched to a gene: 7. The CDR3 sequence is CASSPPQGYQPQHF. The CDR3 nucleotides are TGTGCCAGCAGCCCCCCACAGGGGTATCAGCCCCAGCATTTT.

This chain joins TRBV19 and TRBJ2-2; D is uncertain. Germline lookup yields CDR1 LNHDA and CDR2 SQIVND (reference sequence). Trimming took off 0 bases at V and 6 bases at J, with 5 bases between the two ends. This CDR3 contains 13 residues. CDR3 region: CASSIEAAGELFF. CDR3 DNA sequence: TGTGCCAGTAGTATAGAGGCGGCCGGGGAGCTGTTTTTT.

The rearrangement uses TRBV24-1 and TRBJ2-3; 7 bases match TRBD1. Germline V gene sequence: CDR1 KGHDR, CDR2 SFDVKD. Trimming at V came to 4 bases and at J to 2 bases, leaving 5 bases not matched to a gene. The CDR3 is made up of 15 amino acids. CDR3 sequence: CATSEGTDYTDTQYF. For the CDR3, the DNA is TGTGCCACCAGTGAGGGGACAGATTACACAGATACGCAGTATTTT.

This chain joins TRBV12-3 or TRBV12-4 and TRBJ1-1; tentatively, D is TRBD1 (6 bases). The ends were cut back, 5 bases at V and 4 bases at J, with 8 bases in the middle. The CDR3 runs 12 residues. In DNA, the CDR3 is TGTGCCAGCAGTCACAGGGTCACTGAAGCTTTCTTT. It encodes CASSHRVTEAFF.

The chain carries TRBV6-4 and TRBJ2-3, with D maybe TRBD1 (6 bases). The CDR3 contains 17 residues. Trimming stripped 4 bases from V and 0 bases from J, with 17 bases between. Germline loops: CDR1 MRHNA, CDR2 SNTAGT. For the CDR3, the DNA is TGTGCCAGCAGTGCTTCCTCAGGGGCCATCAGCACAGATACGCAGTATTTT. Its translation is CASSASSGAISTDTQYF.

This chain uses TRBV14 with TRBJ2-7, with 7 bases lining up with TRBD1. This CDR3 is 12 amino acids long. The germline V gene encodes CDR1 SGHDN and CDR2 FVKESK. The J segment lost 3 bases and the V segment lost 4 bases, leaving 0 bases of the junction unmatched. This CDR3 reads CASSPGGYEQYF. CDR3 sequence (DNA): TGTGCCAGCAGCCCAGGGGGCTACGAGCAGTACTTC.

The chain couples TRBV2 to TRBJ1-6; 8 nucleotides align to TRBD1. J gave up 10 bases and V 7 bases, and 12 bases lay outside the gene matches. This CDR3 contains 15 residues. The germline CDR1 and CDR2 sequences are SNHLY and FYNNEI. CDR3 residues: CASTFQGAGGSPLHF. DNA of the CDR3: TGTGCCAGCACTTTCCAGGGGGCAGGAGGGTCACCCCTCCACTTT. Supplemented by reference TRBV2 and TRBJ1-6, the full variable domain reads EPEVTQTPSHQVTQMGQEVILRCVPISNHLYFYWYRQILGQKVEFLVSFYNNEISEKSEIFDDQFSVERPDGSNFTLKIRSTKLEDSAMYFCASTFQGAGGSPLHFGNGTRLTVT.

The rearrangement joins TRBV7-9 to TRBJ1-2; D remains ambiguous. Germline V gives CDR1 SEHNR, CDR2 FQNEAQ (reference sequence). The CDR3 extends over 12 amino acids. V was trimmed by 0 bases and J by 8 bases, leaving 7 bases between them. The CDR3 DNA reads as TGTGCCAGCAGCTTAGCGCTCGAGGGCTACACCTTC. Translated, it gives CASSLALEGYTF. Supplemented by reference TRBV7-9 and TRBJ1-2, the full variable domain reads DTGVSQNPRHKITKRGQNVTFRCDPISEHNRLYWYRQTLGQGPEFLTYFQNEAQLEKSRLLSDRFSAERPKGSFSTLEIQRTEQGDSAMYLCASSLALEGYTFGSGTRLTVV.

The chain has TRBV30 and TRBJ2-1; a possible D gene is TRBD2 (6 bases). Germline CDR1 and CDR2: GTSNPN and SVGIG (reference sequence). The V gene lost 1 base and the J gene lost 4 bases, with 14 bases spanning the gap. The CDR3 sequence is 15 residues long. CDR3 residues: CAWSGPPRGYNEQFF. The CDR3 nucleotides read TGTGCCTGGAGTGGTCCACCGCGGGGTTACAATGAGCAGTTCTTC.

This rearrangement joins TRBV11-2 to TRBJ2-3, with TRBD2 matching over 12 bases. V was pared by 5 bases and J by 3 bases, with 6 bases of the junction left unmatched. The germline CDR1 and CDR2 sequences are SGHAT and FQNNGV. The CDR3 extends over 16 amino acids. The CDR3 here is CASSHRLAGETDTQYF. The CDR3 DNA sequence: TGTGCCAGCAGCCACCGACTAGCGGGGGAAACAGATACGCAGTATTTT.

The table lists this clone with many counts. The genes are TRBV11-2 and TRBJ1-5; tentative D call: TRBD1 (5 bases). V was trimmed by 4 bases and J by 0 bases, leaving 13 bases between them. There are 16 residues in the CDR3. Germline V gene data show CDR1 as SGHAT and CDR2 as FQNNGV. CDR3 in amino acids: CASSSGGVNSNQPQHF. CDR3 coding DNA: TGTGCCAGCAGCTCCGGAGGGGTCAATAGCAATCAGCCCCAGCATTTT.

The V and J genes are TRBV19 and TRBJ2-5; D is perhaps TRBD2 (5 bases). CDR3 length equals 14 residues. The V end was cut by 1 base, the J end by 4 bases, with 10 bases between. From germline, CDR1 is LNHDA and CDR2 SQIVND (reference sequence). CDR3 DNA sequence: TGTGCCAGTAGTATAGTGCTAGCCTCAGAGACCCAGTACTTC. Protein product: CASSIVLASETQYF.